One and the same sample provided the 23 T cell receptor beta chains below, sequenced in a study of immune evolution from preneoplasia to lung adenocarcinoma. Method: immunoSEQ multiplex PCR; TCRdb's copy keeps in-frame clones and lacks some. The sample lists more than 5,000 clones; approximately 86% were seen once. Sample: FFPE invasive lung adenocarcinoma tissue. Every receptor here comes from a person aged 50-75 years with lung adenocarcinoma.

This rearrangement joins TRBV14 to TRBJ2-7; TRBD1 matches 8 bases. The trim removed 5 bases at V and 4 bases at J, leaving 1 base unmatched. There are 12 residues in the CDR3. CDR1 and CDR2 from the germline V gene are SGHDN and FVKESK. CDR3 amino acids: CASSDRGYEQYF. The CDR3 DNA reads TGTGCCAGCAGCGACAGGGGATACGAGCAGTACTTC. Filled out from reference TRBV14 and TRBJ2-7, the complete variable domain reads EAGVTQFPSHSVIEKGQTVTLRCDPISGHDNLYWYRRVMGKEIKFLLHFVKESKQDESGMPNNRFLAERTGGTYSTLKVQPAELEDSGVYFCASSDRGYEQYFGPGTRLTVT.

This clone was counted once. The V gene is TRBV30, the J gene TRBJ1-2; D gene unclear. The CDR3 has 13 amino acids. Germline V gene lookup returns CDR1 GTSNPN and CDR2 SVGIG (reference sequence). The V and J ends lost 3 bases and 0 bases respectively, with 8 bases between them. Written as DNA, the CDR3 is TGTGCCTGGAGGGTGCAGGCTAACTATGGCTACACCTTC. Protein product: CAWRVQANYGYTF.

This chain joins TRBV19 and TRBJ2-1; perhaps TRBD2 as D (5 bases). The CDR3 is 16 amino acids. CDR1 and CDR2 from the germline V gene are LNHDA and SQIVND (reference sequence). V lost 2 bases and J 0 bases, leaving 11 bases between the germline ends. This CDR3 is CASSISGSYSYNEQFF. The CDR3 nucleotides read TGTGCCAGTAGTATAAGCGGCTCGTACTCCTACAATGAGCAGTTCTTC.

This chain joins TRBV11-2 and TRBJ2-7; D not resolved. Germline-derived CDR1 and CDR2 are SGHAT and FQNNGV. Trimming took off 3 bases at V and 4 bases at J, with 16 bases between the two ends. The length of the CDR3 is 15 residues. The CDR3 nucleotides read TGTGCCAGCAGCTTTAGTCACGACCTGGCTTACGAGCAGTACTTC. Translated, it gives CASSFSHDLAYEQYF. Variable domain in full (rest from reference TRBV11-2 and TRBJ2-7): EAGVAQSPRYKIIEKRQSVAFWCNPISGHATLYWYQQILGQGPKLLIQFQNNGVVDDSQLPKDRFSAERLKGVDSTLKIQPAKLEDSAVYLCASSFSHDLAYEQYFGPGTRLTVT.

The V call is TRBV10-3, the J call TRBJ2-7; TRBD1 aligns across 11 bases. The V gene end was trimmed by 11 bases and the J gene end by 4 bases; junction bases not matched to a gene: 4. Germline CDR1 is ENHRY and CDR2 is SYGVKD. This CDR3 contains 12 residues. This CDR3 reads CASRDRGYEQYF. DNA of the CDR3: TGTGCCTCCCGGGACAGGGGGTACGAGCAGTACTTC.

This sequence joins TRBV30 and TRBJ2-6; 7 bases agree with TRBD1. V lost 2 bases to trimming and J lost 4 bases; unmatched junction nucleotides: 5. Germline V CDR1 and CDR2: GTSNPN, SVGIG (reference sequence). The CDR3 extends over 15 amino acids. DNA for the CDR3: TGTGCCTGGAGTAGAAGGGGGCACGGGGCCAACGTCCTGACTTTC. It is translated as CAWSRRGHGANVLTF. The full variable domain, rest sourced from reference TRBV30 and TRBJ2-6, is SQTIHQWPATLVQPVGSPLSLECTVEGTSNPNLYWYRQAAGRGLQLLFYSVGIGQISSEVPQNLSASRPQDRQFILSSKKLLLSDSGFYLCAWSRRGHGANVLTFGAGSRLTVL.

The chain joins TRBV6-1 to TRBJ2-7; 7 nucleotides line up with TRBD2. J gave up 0 bases and V 6 bases, and 8 bases lay outside the gene matches. From germline, CDR1 is MNHNS and CDR2 SASEGT. The CDR3 sequence is 15 residues long. The CDR3, as DNA: TGTGCCAGCAGGGTGGAGCGGGGAGCCTCCTACGAGCAGTACTTC. As protein: CASRVERGASYEQYF.

The count of this clone is one. The chain is built from TRBV30 and TRBJ1-2, with D perhaps TRBD1 (6 bases). The CDR3 is 16 amino acids. The ends were cut back, 0 bases at V and 5 bases at J, with 19 bases in the middle. CDR1 and CDR2 (germline): GTSNPN, SVGIG (reference sequence). The CDR3 DNA sequence: TGTGCCTGGAGTGTAACCCCAATGTTGGGGGCGTATGGCTACACCTTC. Translating it yields CAWSVTPMLGAYGYTF.

The chain recombines TRBV29-1 with TRBJ1-1; D remains ambiguous. This CDR3 is built from 13 residues. Germline loops: CDR1 SQVTM, CDR2 ANQGSEA. The V gene lost 4 bases and the J gene lost 3 bases, with 12 bases spanning the gap. CDR3: CSVVRGDYTEAFF. The CDR3, as DNA: TGCAGCGTTGTGCGGGGAGATTACACTGAAGCTTTCTTT. The whole variable domain, filled in from reference TRBV29-1 and TRBJ1-1, reads SAVISQKPSRDICQRGTSLTIQCQVDSQVTMMFWYRQQPGQSLTLIATANQGSEATYESGFVIDKFPISRPNLTFSTLTVSNMSPEDSSIYLCSVVRGDYTEAFFGQGTRLTVV.

This clone was found once. J is TRBJ2-2 and V is TRBV9; 10 nucleotides line up with TRBD1. CDR1 SGDLS and CDR2 YYNGEE come from the germline V gene. Trimming removed 4 bases from V and 5 bases from J; junction bases left unmatched: 8. This CDR3 spans 16 amino acids. DNA of the CDR3: TGTGCCAGCAGCCTCCAGGCGGGACAGGGGACCGGGGAGCTGTTTTTT. It is translated as CASSLQAGQGTGELFF.

This chain links TRBV19 with TRBJ1-2, with D perhaps matching TRBD1 (5 bases). Per germline, CDR1 LNHDA and CDR2 SQIVND (reference sequence). CDR3 size: 13 residues. Trimming stripped 5 bases from V and 6 bases from J, with 13 bases between. In DNA, the CDR3 is TGTGCCAGTAGTCTAAGCCAGGGCCATGGCTACACCTTC. Amino acid sequence: CASSLSQGHGYTF.

The V call is TRBV30, the J call TRBJ1-1; D is ambiguous. The CDR3 is made up of 13 amino acids. The germline V and J ends were trimmed by 1 base and 4 bases, with 10 bases remaining between them. Germline V CDR1 and CDR2: GTSNPN, SVGIG (reference sequence). CDR3 DNA: TGTGCCTGGAGTGGGGGAGTAGGCACTGAAGCTTTCTTT. This sequence encodes CAWSGGVGTEAFF.

The V gene is TRBV9, the J gene TRBJ2-7, with D perhaps TRBD2 (6 bases). CDR3 size: 16 residues. Germline assignment: CDR1 SGDLS and CDR2 YYNGEE. Deletions cut 1 base from V and 5 bases from J, with 19 bases between. Here the CDR3 reads CASSVRGGGGENEQYF. The CDR3 bases are TGTGCCAGCAGCGTACGTGGTGGGGGAGGAGAAAACGAGCAGTACTTC.

The chain carries TRBV5-1 and TRBJ2-3; no definite D call. In germline, CDR1 is SGHRS, CDR2 YFSETQ. The CDR3 covers 15 residues. V lost 0 bases and J lost 0, with 8 bases in between. The CDR3 loop reads CASSLESTSTDTQYF. CDR3 coding DNA: TGCGCCAGCAGCTTGGAAAGCACTAGCACAGATACGCAGTATTTT.

This clone was found a few times. The chain joins TRBV6-5 to TRBJ2-4, with D unclear. The CDR3 is 16 amino acids. V was trimmed by 0 bases and J by 1 base, leaving 10 bases between them. CDR1 and CDR2 from the germline V gene are MNHEY and SVGAGI. CDR3 loop: CASSYSTSAAKNIQYF. CDR3 DNA sequence: TGTGCCAGCAGTTACTCGACCTCGGCGGCCAAAAACATTCAGTACTTC.

The gene calls are TRBV7-9 and TRBJ2-5; weak D call: TRBD2 (6 bases). Germline V CDR1 and CDR2: SEHNR, FQNEAQ (reference sequence). This CDR3 has 13 amino acids. The V end lost 5 bases, the J end lost 5 bases, and 12 bases lay between the germline ends. The CDR3 reads CASSPASVETQYF. The CDR3 DNA sequence: TGTGCCAGCAGCCCGGCTAGCGTTGAGACCCAGTACTTC.

The CDR3 DNA is TGTGCCAGCAGGGGGAACAGGGCTTTCTATGGCTACACCTTC. Amino acids: CASRGNRAFYGYTF. This sequence joins TRBV27 and TRBJ1-2; tentatively, D is TRBD1 (6 bases). The CDR3 extends over 14 amino acids. The germline V and J ends were trimmed by 6 bases and 4 bases, with 15 bases remaining between them. Per the germline V gene, CDR1 is MNHEY and CDR2 is SMNVEV (reference sequence).

The sample holds a few counts of this clone. The DNA of the CDR3 is TGTGCCAGCAGTACCCGAACCGGGCATCATCAGCCCCAGCATTTT. Translation gives CASSTRTGHHQPQHF. The V call is TRBV2, the J call TRBJ1-5; D gene ambiguous. V shed 5 bases and J shed 5 bases, with 16 bases lying between them. Germline loops: CDR1 SNHLY, CDR2 FYNNEI. The CDR3 extends over 15 amino acids.

V gene TRBV5-1 combines with J gene TRBJ1-1; D possibly corresponds to TRBD1 (6 bases). The germline V and J ends were trimmed by 4 bases and 2 bases, with 12 bases remaining between them. Germline CDR1 is SGHRS and CDR2 is YFSETQ. This CDR3 has 14 residues. This CDR3 is CASSHGQTNTEAFF. DNA for the CDR3: TGCGCCAGCAGCCACGGACAGACAAACACTGAAGCTTTCTTT.

The genes are TRBV9 and TRBJ1-1; D is ambiguous. Trimming cost V 0 bases and J 4 bases, with 7 bases left between them. The CDR3 totals 13 residues. Germline loops: CDR1 SGDLS, CDR2 YYNGEE. The CDR3 DNA is TGTGCCAGCAGCGTAGGCGAGCGCACTGAAGCTTTCTTT. It translates to CASSVGERTEAFF.

The chain links TRBV7-8 to TRBJ2-3, with a tentative D call TRBD2 (6 bases). Germline CDR1 is SGHVS and CDR2 is FQNEAQ. The CDR3 loop spans 14 amino acids. Trimming took off 5 bases at V and 0 bases at J, with 9 bases between the two ends. The CDR3 bases are TGTGCCAGCAGCCCCGGGACTAGCACAGATACGCAGTATTTT. Protein sequence: CASSPGTSTDTQYF.

The chain has TRBV7-2 and TRBJ1-3; D is undetermined. Germline V CDR1 and CDR2: SGHTA, FQGNSA. The CDR3 spans 13 residues. V was shortened by 3 bases and J by 0 bases, with 3 bases between the two germline ends. This CDR3 reads CASSFGSGNTIYF. The CDR3 region has the DNA TGTGCCAGCAGCTTCGGCTCTGGAAACACCATATATTTT. Together with reference TRBV7-2 and TRBJ1-3, the CDR3 gives the full variable domain: GAGVSQSPSNKVTEKGKDVELRCDPISGHTALYWYRQSLGQGLEFLIYFQGNSAPDKSGLPSDRFSAERTGGSVSTLTIQRTQQEDSAVYLCASSFGSGNTIYFGEGSWLTVV.

This chain uses TRBV27 with TRBJ2-3; D gene ambiguous. CDR1 MNHEY and CDR2 SMNVEV come from the germline V gene (reference sequence). V lost 7 bases and J lost 1, with 3 bases in between. The CDR3 is 11 residues long. Here the CDR3 DNA reads TGTGCCAGCATCGGCACAGATACGCAGTATTTT. Translating it yields CASIGTDTQYF.